Sequencing of this T cell receptor beta chain was carried out in a study of graft-versus-host responses after intestinal transplantation. Study-wide findings and caveats: There was an association between peak levels of circulating GvH clones and early post-transplant HvG declines.

To note about this clone: Its antigen is as yet unknown.

TCRdb's copy holds only in-frame clones and misses some; the assay was immunoSEQ multiplex PCR. The table includes some 77,000 clones, around 92% detected once. The CDR3 is 15 residues long. V was shortened by 4 bases and J by 2 bases, with 12 bases between the two germline ends. Germline CDR1 is SGHNT and CDR2 is YYREEE (reference sequence). The TCR sequence derives from a human patient who received an intestinal transplant, so some T cells may come from the graft donor. The sequences come from PBMCs, collected 98 days after intestinal transplantation. This chain joins TRBV5-4 and TRBJ2-2; possibly TRBD1 or TRBD2 for D (5 bases each). For the CDR3, the DNA is TGTGCCAGCAGCCAGGGACCCATCAACACCGGGGAGCTGTTTTTT. It is translated as CASSQGPINTGELFF.